Following are 9 T cell receptor beta chains from one sample sequenced in a study of control samples from healthy donors and cancer patients (TCRdb year 2020). The method behind the library was the immunoSEQ multiplex PCR assay. Held by TCRdb, this immuneACCESS table contains in-frame sequences only and omits some clones. Under half of the omission traces to an unresolved V gene where checked; the cause of the rest is unknown. A total of 150,000 to 200,000 clones appear in this sample, more than 85% of them only once. The leading ten clones occupy 0.68% of the sample. Sequences were obtained from blood. These receptors came from a woman aged 25 to 39 in good health.

This clone was counted once. The chain couples TRBV30 to TRBJ1-2; TRBD1 agrees at 8 bases. The V and J ends lost 3 bases and 4 bases, in that order; junction bases with no gene match: 10. Germline CDR1 and CDR2: GTSNPN and SVGIG (reference sequence). This CDR3 region has 15 residues. The CDR3 region is CAWRAGTGGTYGYTF. CDR3 DNA sequence: TGTGCCTGGAGGGCCGGGACAGGTGGTACCTATGGCTACACCTTC.

The genes are TRBV4-2 and TRBJ1-1; D is undetermined. The CDR3 consists of 15 residues. Looked up from germline, CDR1 is LGHNA and CDR2 is YNFKEQ. The germline V and J ends were trimmed by 1 base and 0 bases, with 9 bases remaining between them. The CDR3 sequence: CASSQGAVMNTEAFF. The CDR3 DNA follows: TGTGCCAGCAGCCAAGGGGCCGTAATGAACACTGAAGCTTTCTTT.

This clone was recorded once. The chain links TRBV6-2 or TRBV6-3 to TRBJ2-7; no reliable D call. The CDR3 consists of 12 residues. Trimming cost V 1 base and J 7 bases, with 8 bases left between them. Looked up from germline, CDR1 is MNHEY and CDR2 is SVGEGT. For the CDR3, the DNA is TGTGCCAGCAGTTACTTCCCACGGGAGCAGTACTTC. Translation: CASSYFPREQYF.

The chain uses TRBV5-1 and TRBJ1-4; 8 positions match TRBD1. V dropped 4 bases and J dropped 2; count of bases not matched to a gene: 7. From germline, CDR1 is SGHRS and CDR2 YFSETQ. This CDR3 spans 16 amino acids. This chain's CDR3 is CASSRGQVWTNEKLFF. CDR3 DNA sequence: TGCGCCAGCAGCCGGGGACAGGTCTGGACTAATGAAAAACTGTTTTTT. The full variable domain, its missing parts supplied by reference TRBV5-1 and TRBJ1-4, is KAGVTQTPRYLIKTRGQQVTLSCSPISGHRSVSWYQQTPGQGLQFLFEYFSETQRNKGNFPGRFSGRQFSNSRSEMNVSTLELGDSALYLCASSRGQVWTNEKLFFGSGTQLSVL.

The CDR3 region is CASSLFSDTEAFF. In DNA form, the CDR3 reads TGTGCCAGCAGCTTGTTTTCGGACACTGAAGCTTTCTTT. The genes are TRBV5-4 and TRBJ1-1; D uncertain. Trimming removed 1 base at V and 3 bases at J, with 7 bases between. This CDR3 has 13 residues. Germline CDR1 SGHNT, CDR2 YYREEE (reference sequence).

V gene TRBV11-2 combines with J gene TRBJ2-4, with 7 bases matching TRBD2. The length of the CDR3 is 14 residues. J lost 9 bases, V lost 4 bases, and 9 bases had no gene match. Germline V gene sequence: CDR1 SGHAT, CDR2 FQNNGV. Here the CDR3 reads CASSSPRGGSIQYF. CDR3 sequence (DNA): TGTGCCAGCAGCTCACCTCGGGGCGGGAGCATTCAGTACTTC. Looking up the rest from reference TRBV11-2 and TRBJ2-4 gives the full variable domain: EAGVAQSPRYKIIEKRQSVAFWCNPISGHATLYWYQQILGQGPKLLIQFQNNGVVDDSQLPKDRFSAERLKGVDSTLKIQPAKLEDSAVYLCASSSPRGGSIQYFGAGTRLSVL.

V and J are TRBV3-1 (or the pseudogene TRBV3-2) and TRBJ2-1; D is ambiguous. Trimming removed 1 base at V and 4 bases at J, with 11 bases between. The CDR3 totals 15 residues. The germline V gene encodes CDR1 LGHDT and CDR2 YNNKEL (reference sequence). The CDR3 DNA is TGTGCCAGCAGCCAAGGAGGACCTCGGTACAATGAGCAGTTCTTC. Translated, it gives CASSQGGPRYNEQFF.

The CDR3: CASSEGQVPNYGYTF. The CDR3 DNA sequence: TGTGCCAGCAGTGAAGGCCAGGTCCCTAACTATGGCTACACCTTC. V and J are TRBV6-1 and TRBJ1-2; D gene uncertain. Germline loops: CDR1 MNHNS, CDR2 SASEGT. Trimming removed 1 base at V and 0 bases at J, with 9 bases between. CDR3 length equals 15 residues.

This chain connects TRBV19 to TRBJ1-4, with 7 bases that match TRBD1. Unmatched junction bases numbered 7, after V lost 5 bases and J lost 4 bases. CDR1 and CDR2 (germline): LNHDA, SQIVND (reference sequence). There are 15 residues in the CDR3. CDR3 sequence reads: CASSFWTGDNEKLFF. In DNA, the CDR3 is TGTGCCAGTAGTTTCTGGACAGGTGATAATGAAAAACTGTTTTTT.